Below are 22 T cell receptor beta chains sequenced from a single sample in a study of T cells in Graves' hyperthyroidism and ophthalmopathy. RNA transcripts yielded amplified TCR beta CDR3 regions. HTBI primers were employed in a first-round RT-PCR of the TCR CDR3. One entry per CDR3 protein results from TCRdb running MiXCR on the multiplex PCR reads. The repertoire holds about 300,000 distinct CDR3 sequences, with approximately 18% as singletons. The source material was blood. These TCRs come from a middle-aged man with Graves' ophthalmopathy.

The chain is built from TRBV29-1 and TRBJ2-5, with D tentatively TRBD1 (6 bases). Germline V gene sequence: CDR1 SQVTM, CDR2 ANQGSEA. V gave up 7 bases and J gave up 4 bases, with 16 bases separating them. This CDR3 region has 13 residues. CDR3 sequence reads: CSAEVRRGETQYF. CDR3 nucleotide sequence: TGCAGCGCGGAAGTACGCAGGGGAGAGACCCAGTACTTC.

This clonotype appeared many times. The chain couples TRBV30 to TRBJ2-7, with 7 nucleotides matching TRBD2. The CDR3 totals 14 residues. The ends lost 3 bases at V and 2 bases at J; junction bases unmatched: 7. Germline CDR1 and CDR2: GTSNPN and SVGIG (reference sequence). The DNA for the CDR3 is TGTGCCTGGAGAGGTAGCGGGCTGACCTACGAGCAGTACTTC. Translated: CAWRGSGLTYEQYF.

Only a few counts were recorded for this clonotype. The chain recombines TRBV28 with TRBJ2-1, with 10 bases matching TRBD2. Germline V CDR1 and CDR2: MDHEN, SYDVKM. This CDR3 comprises 16 residues. J was trimmed by 2 bases and V by 2 bases; bases with no gene match: 3. This chain's CDR3 is CASSLTGTSAYNEQFF. Written as DNA, the CDR3 is TGTGCCAGCAGTTTAACTGGGACTAGCGCCTACAATGAGCAGTTCTTC.

This clonotype occurred a few times. CDR3 protein: CASSYREGRDEQFF. The CDR3 coding sequence is TGTGCCAGCAGTTACAGGGAGGGCCGGGATGAGCAGTTCTTC. The rearrangement joins TRBV6-2 or TRBV6-3 to TRBJ2-1; 7 nucleotides agree with TRBD2. Germline assignment: CDR1 MNHEY and CDR2 SVGEGT. The CDR3 is made up of 14 amino acids. The V and J ends lost 2 bases and 8 bases, in that order; junction bases with no gene match: 6.

This clonotype was counted between two and nine times. The CDR3 region has the DNA TGTGCCAGCAGCTTAAGCCATCAGGTCAATGAGCAGTTCTTC. This codes for CASSLSHQVNEQFF. The V gene is TRBV13, the J gene TRBJ2-1; no clear D gene. CDR1 is PRHDT, CDR2 FYEKMQ, per germline (reference sequence). The CDR3 is 14 amino acids. Between the trimmed V and J ends, which lost 2 bases and 6 bases, there was a span of 11 bases.

Only a few counts were recorded for this clonotype. The chain carries TRBV30 and TRBJ2-7, with TRBD1 as a possible D gene (6 bases). The CDR3 has 11 amino acids. Germline V lookup: CDR1 GTSNPN, CDR2 SVGIG (reference sequence). The V and J ends lost 4 bases and 4 bases respectively, with 8 bases between them. The CDR3 DNA is TGTGCCTGGATGGGGGCGTACGAGCAGTACTTC. Its protein product is CAWMGAYEQYF.

This clonotype was detected ten times or more. The V gene is TRBV2, the J gene TRBJ1-4; D is perhaps TRBD1 (5 bases). Trimming took 1 base from V and 7 from J, leaving 10 bases between them. CDR1 is SNHLY, CDR2 FYNNEI, per germline. The CDR3 covers 14 residues. The CDR3 loop reads CASSEEGRREKLFF. The CDR3 DNA follows: TGTGCCAGCAGTGAAGAGGGACGCCGTGAAAAACTGTTTTTT.

This clonotype was seen only a few times. V and J are TRBV12-3 or TRBV12-4 and TRBJ1-1; 7 nucleotides match TRBD1. Trimming removed 4 bases from V and 2 bases from J; junction bases left unmatched: 7. The CDR3 is made up of 15 amino acids. CDR3 bases: TGTGCCAGCAGTTACAACCGACAGGGAAACACTGAAGCTTTCTTT. Amino acid sequence: CASSYNRQGNTEAFF.

There are many counts of this clonotype. The chain combines TRBV5-1 with TRBJ2-7; weak D call: TRBD1 (6 bases). With 0 bases removed from V and 2 bases from J, the gap between germline ends came to 12 bases. Germline-derived CDR1 and CDR2 are SGHRS and YFSETQ. The CDR3 loop spans 15 amino acids. The CDR3 coding sequence is TGCGCCAGCAGCTTGGACTGGACAGCAACCTACGAGCAGTACTTC. Its translation: CASSLDWTATYEQYF.

This chain joins TRBV29-1 and TRBJ2-1, with D perhaps matching TRBD2 (6 bases). Germline CDR1 SQVTM, CDR2 ANQGSEA. Trimming removed 2 bases from V and 10 bases from J, with 12 bases in between. The CDR3 totals 12 residues. This CDR3 reads CSVEFWGEEQFF. CDR3 nucleotides: TGCAGCGTTGAATTCTGGGGGGAGGAGCAGTTCTTC.

This clonotype has a count of ten or more. This chain links TRBV11-2 with TRBJ2-3; TRBD2 matches at 9 bases. Per germline, CDR1 SGHAT and CDR2 FQNNGV. The J segment lost 1 base and the V segment lost 1 base, leaving 3 bases of the junction unmatched. The CDR3 runs 16 residues. The CDR3 DNA follows: TGTGCCAGCAGCTTAGGCGGACTAGCGCGCACAGATACGCAGTATTTT. Protein: CASSLGGLARTDTQYF. The variable domain in full, completed from reference TRBV11-2 and TRBJ2-3, reads EAGVAQSPRYKIIEKRQSVAFWCNPISGHATLYWYQQILGQGPKLLIQFQNNGVVDDSQLPKDRFSAERLKGVDSTLKIQPAKLEDSAVYLCASSLGGLARTDTQYFGPGTRLTVL.

The J gene is TRBJ1-5, the V gene TRBV5-6, with 9 bases aligning to TRBD1. Germline CDR1 reads SGHDT; CDR2 reads YYEEEE. The CDR3 runs 17 residues. The ends lost 4 bases at V and 7 bases at J; junction bases unmatched: 15. CDR3 nucleotides: TGTGCCAGCAGCCGGACCGGGACAGGGACGTTGGGCCAGCCCCAGCATTTT. It yields the protein CASSRTGTGTLGQPQHF.

This chain connects TRBV11-2 to TRBJ1-2; D is undetermined. With 0 bases removed from V and 2 bases from J, the gap between germline ends came to 7 bases. This CDR3 spans 14 amino acids. Germline CDR1 is SGHAT and CDR2 is FQNNGV. CDR3 sequence (DNA): TGTGCCAGCAGCTTAGAAGGACCAAACTATGGCTACACCTTC. As protein: CASSLEGPNYGYTF.

The J gene is TRBJ2-1, the V gene TRBV20-1; D remains ambiguous. The V gene's germline CDR1 is DFQATT and CDR2 SNEGSKA (reference sequence). Trimming removed 0 bases at V and 6 bases at J, with 15 bases between. The CDR3 is made up of 15 amino acids. The CDR3 spells CSARDRRIARNEQFF. The DNA of the CDR3 is TGCAGTGCTAGAGATCGCCGTATTGCCCGCAATGAGCAGTTCTTC.

In this sample, this clonotype turned up a few times. The gene calls are TRBV29-1 and TRBJ2-3, with D maybe TRBD2 (6 bases). Trimming pared 4 bases from V and 11 bases from J, leaving 16 bases between. The CDR3 extends over 12 amino acids. The germline gives CDR1 SQVTM, CDR2 ANQGSEA. This CDR3 reads CSVVGTYTKQYF. CDR3 in DNA: TGCAGCGTTGTAGGGACTTATACGAAGCAGTATTTT.

This clonotype was counted a few times. This chain connects TRBV19 to TRBJ1-1, with TRBD1 identical over 7 bases. The CDR3 is 14 residues long. CDR1 is LNHDA and CDR2 is SQIVND in the germline V gene (reference sequence). J gave up 2 bases and V 9 bases, and 9 bases lay outside the gene matches. The DNA of the CDR3 is TGTGCCAGCGAAGGACAGGCCTTAAACACTGAAGCTTTCTTT. It encodes CASEGQALNTEAFF. Full variable domain (missing parts from reference TRBV19 and TRBJ1-1): DGGITQSPKYLFRKEGQNVTLSCEQNLNHDAMYWYRQDPGQGLRLIYYSQIVNDFQKGDIAEGYSVSREKKESFPLTVTSAQKNPTAFYLCASEGQALNTEAFFGQGTRLTVV.

This chain connects TRBV5-1 to TRBJ1-5; D is unclear. Germline V gives CDR1 SGHRS, CDR2 YFSETQ. Deletions cut 0 bases from V and 5 bases from J, with 9 bases between. This CDR3 is built from 14 residues. CDR3 DNA sequence: TGCGCCAGCAGCTTGGGGACCATTGATCAGCCCCAGCATTTT. It encodes CASSLGTIDQPQHF. The full variable domain, its missing parts supplied by reference TRBV5-1 and TRBJ1-5, is KAGVTQTPRYLIKTRGQQVTLSCSPISGHRSVSWYQQTPGQGLQFLFEYFSETQRNKGNFPGRFSGRQFSNSRSEMNVSTLELGDSALYLCASSLGTIDQPQHFGDGTRLSIL.

The genes are TRBV29-1 and TRBJ2-7; the D gene is possibly TRBD2 (6 bases). Germline values: CDR1 SQVTM, CDR2 ANQGSEA. The CDR3 length is 11 residues. The V end was cut by 6 bases, the J end by 7 bases, with 13 bases between. This CDR3 is CSVGGLWEQYF. CDR3 nucleotides: TGCAGCGTGGGGGGATTGTGGGAGCAGTACTTC.

The table lists this clonotype with a few counts. The genes are TRBV20-1 and TRBJ2-7, with D perhaps given as TRBD1 or TRBD2 (5 bases each). Per germline, CDR1 DFQATT and CDR2 SNEGSKA (reference sequence). There are 13 residues in the CDR3. V lost 7 bases to trimming and J lost 5 bases, with 18 bases between them. The CDR3 DNA sequence: TGCAGTGGCCGGGCCCCCGGGGCCCACGAGCAGTACTTC. This codes for CSGRAPGAHEQYF.

This clonotype occurred many times. V is TRBV5-1 and J is TRBJ2-2; no clear D. Germline V gene sequence: CDR1 SGHRS, CDR2 YFSETQ. This CDR3 is built from 15 residues. Trimming pared 0 bases from V and 4 bases from J, leaving 10 bases between. The CDR3 DNA follows: TGCGCCAGCAGCTTGGCCGGCGTGGGCACCGGGGAGCTGTTTTTT. This sequence encodes CASSLAGVGTGELFF.

The chain recombines TRBV12-3 or TRBV12-4 with TRBJ1-3; TRBD1 might be the D (5 bases). This CDR3 region has 15 residues. V gave up 8 bases and J gave up 3 bases, with 17 bases separating them. The chain's CDR3 is CASRKGQGIGNTIYF. CDR3 sequence (DNA): TGTGCCAGCCGTAAGGGCCAGGGTATTGGAAACACCATATATTTT.

V gene TRBV27 combines with J gene TRBJ2-1; D is uncertain. This CDR3 has 13 residues. V lost 4 bases and J lost 10, with 14 bases in between. CDR1 and CDR2 (germline): MNHEY, SMNVEV (reference sequence). CDR3 amino acids: CASSSGLISEQFF. CDR3 coding DNA: TGTGCCAGCAGTTCGGGCCTAATTTCGGAGCAGTTCTTC.